This is a list of T cell receptor beta chains from one sample in a study of T cell responses to AZD1222 COVID-19 vaccine. Assay: immunoSEQ multiplex PCR; the TCRdb copy retains only in-frame clones and omits some. In the table there are approximately 140,000 clones, 75% to 95% of which are singletons. Sequencing was performed on peripheral blood, taken on day 0 of MenACWY control vaccination. These receptors all come from an adult in good health. Each CDR3 is given with its conserved first and last residue. A D gene is named only where the DNA matches it firmly.

j_call d_call v_call cdr3_aa cdr3_nt
TRBJ1-5 TRBD1 TRBV19 CASSLVGQGSQPQHF TGTGCCAGTAGTCTCGTGGGACAGGGATCTCAGCCCCAGCATTTT
TRBJ2-5 - TRBV7-2 CASSLDSARTQYF TGTGCCAGCAGCTTAGACAGCGCACGGACCCAGTACTTC
TRBJ2-1 - TRBV7-3 CASSTQHRGEQFF TGTGCCAGCAGCACCCAGCACCGAGGGGAGCAGTTCTTC
TRBJ2-7 TRBD1 TRBV5-1 CASSSVTGQYEQYF TGCGCCAGCAGCTCGGTGACAGGGCAGTACGAGCAGTACTTC
TRBJ2-7 TRBD1 TRBV10-2 CASGDSHEQYF TGCGCCAGCGGGGACAGCCACGAGCAGTACTTC
TRBJ1-2 - TRBV7-9 CASSLVGGHVNYGYTF TGTGCCAGCAGCTTAGTAGGTGGGCATGTTAACTATGGCTACACCTTC
TRBJ1-4 - TRBV30 CAWSRREKLFF TGTGCCTGGAGTAGGCGTGAAAAACTGTTTTTT
TRBJ1-1 - TRBV19 CASSPGHIWNTEAFF TGTGCCAGTAGTCCGGGACACATATGGAACACTGAAGCTTTCTTT
TRBJ1-2 - TRBV11-2 CASSFTGKGYTF TGTGCCAGCAGCTTTACAGGGAAAGGCTACACCTTC
TRBJ1-4 - TRBV4-2 CASSRSGPAGEKLFF TGTGCCAGCAGCCGGTCCGGGCCCGCCGGCGAAAAACTGTTTTTT
TRBJ1-1 TRBD1 TRBV6-5 CASSGQGRAEAFF TGTGCCAGCAGCGGACAGGGGCGTGCTGAAGCTTTCTTT
TRBJ2-2 TRBD1 TRBV9 CASSLTGQASTGELFF TGTGCCAGCAGCCTCACGGGACAGGCTAGCACCGGGGAGCTGTTTTTT
TRBJ1-2 - TRBV19 CASSVNGAYGYTF TGTGCCAGTAGTGTTAATGGGGCGTATGGCTACACCTTC
TRBJ2-1 - TRBV10-3 CAISEGTQGKEQFF TGTGCCATCAGTGAGGGGACGCAGGGGAAGGAGCAGTTCTTC
TRBJ1-4 - TRBV4-1 CASSQEQRLNEKLFF TGCGCCAGCAGCCAAGAACAACGGCTTAATGAAAAACTGTTTTTT
TRBJ1-2 - TRBV10-1 CASSQGTNYGYTF TGCGCCAGCAGTCAGGGGACTAACTATGGCTACACCTTC
TRBJ2-5 TRBD2 TRBV4-1 CASSPGLAGETQYF TGCGCCAGCAGCCCGGGACTAGCGGGAGAGACCCAGTACTTC
TRBJ1-3 - TRBV28 CASSFGQVSGNTIYF TGTGCCAGCAGTTTTGGGCAGGTATCCGGAAACACCATATATTTT
TRBJ2-3 - TRBV7-9 CASSLERRPTDTQYF TGTGCCAGCAGCTTAGAGAGGAGACCCACAGATACGCAGTATTTT
TRBJ2-3 - TRBV4-2 CASSQGVWADTQYF TGTGCCAGCAGCCAAGGGGTATGGGCAGATACGCAGTATTTT
TRBJ2-3 - TRBV9 CASSSLPGLGVPDTQYF TGTGCCAGCAGCTCCCTCCCGGGATTAGGAGTCCCAGATACGCAGTATTTT
TRBJ2-7 TRBD1 TRBV2 CASSETGSSYEQYF TGTGCCAGCAGTGAGACAGGGTCTTCCTACGAGCAGTACTTC